The table lists the clone carrying this T cell receptor beta chain with a count of one. Its antigen remains unknown. CD4+ cell separation produced CD45RA+ naive and CD45RA-negative memory subsets. Assay: immunoSEQ multiplex PCR; the TCRdb copy retains only in-frame clones and omits some. The sample has about 2.3 million clones; approximately 93% are singletons. This sample is part of a study of shared clonotypes between healthy human individuals. About the research overall: Used for every donor were three CD4 naive, three CD4 memory, two CD8 naive and one CD8 memory plate.

In germline, CDR1 is MNHNS, CDR2 SASEGT. CDR3 length: 16 residues. Trimming pared 0 bases from V and 4 bases from J, leaving 12 bases between. Study-level results: Only blood was sampled, and tissue TCR repertoires likely differ from blood ones.

The gene calls are TRBV6-1 and TRBJ2-2; tentatively, D is TRBD1 (5 bases). This clonotype was sampled from a man younger than 35 in good health. Some clones in this sample may be carry-over from other donors' samples. The sequenced material came from naive CD4+ T cells from PBMCs. Subset defined: CD45RA+ positively selected. DNA of the CDR3: TGTGCCAGCAGTGAAGCAGTCCTTAGGGGCACCGGGGAGCTGTTTTTT. The encoded protein is CASSEAVLRGTGELFF.